These T cell receptor beta chains were read from a single sample in a study of CD8 T cells in Susac syndrome. TCRdb analysed the immunoSEQ multiplex PCR reads with MiXCR anew, one entry per CDR3 protein. Of 150,000 to 200,000 distinct CDR3 sequences in the sample, over 85% were seen once. Specimen: CD4+ T cells from PBMCs. All receptors derive from a human donor in good health. CDR3s include the opening cysteine and the closing phenylalanine or tryptophan. A D gene is named only where the DNA matches it firmly. Clone size is not always given. Where it is, it says once, few, many or a class for expanded clones.

j_gene | d_gene | v_gene | abundance | CDR3nt | CDR3aa
TRBJ1-2 | NA | TRBV29-1 | NA | TGCAGCGCCGGGACTACCGGCTCTGGCTACACCTTC | CSAGTTGSGYTF
TRBJ1-2 | NA | TRBV30 | NA | TGTGCCTGGGCTACGGGAATCAACTATGGCTACACCTTC | CAWATGINYGYTF
TRBJ1-5 | NA | TRBV20-1 | NA | TGCAGTGCTAGAGATAGGGGCCTGGGAGGCAATCAGCCCCAGCATTTT | CSARDRGLGGNQPQHF
TRBJ2-5 | NA | TRBV9 | NA | TGTGCCAGCAGCGTACGCCCTCAGGGTGGCGGGGAGACCCAGTACTTC | CASSVRPQGGGETQYF
TRBJ2-7 | TRBD2 | TRBV27 | NA | TGTGCCAGCAGTTTCGGGACTAGCGGTACCTACGAGCAGTACTTC | CASSFGTSGTYEQYF
TRBJ1-1 | NA | TRBV24-1 | once | TGTGCCACCAGTGATTTGCAGGGAGAGAGGGCTGAAGCTTTCTTT | CATSDLQGERAEAFF
TRBJ2-7 | NA | TRBV29-1 | NA | TGCAGCACGGGACGGACCCATTACTACGAGCAGTACTTC | CSTGRTHYYEQYF
TRBJ2-7 | NA | TRBV3-1 | NA | TGTGCCAGCAGCCCCCGGCGAGGACTAACCTACGAGCAGTACTTC | CASSPRRGLTYEQYF
TRBJ1-2 | NA | TRBV6-5 | NA | TGTGCCAGCGGGACGCACTATGGCTACACCTTC | CASGTHYGYTF
TRBJ2-3 | NA | TRBV20-1 | NA | TGCAGTGGGGCCGTTCGTGGCACAGATACGCAGTATTTT | CSGAVRGTDTQYF
TRBJ1-1 | TRBD1 | TRBV18 | NA | TGTGCCAGCTCACCCTCCGGGACAGCGAACACTGAAGCTTTCTTT | CASSPSGTANTEAFF
TRBJ2-7 | TRBD1 | TRBV6-2/TRBV6-3 | NA | TGTGCCAGTCTCCAAGGGACAGGGACCTCCTACGAGCAGTACTTC | CASLQGTGTSYEQYF
TRBJ2-7 | TRBD1 | TRBV23-1 | NA | TGCGCCAGCAGTCAATCGAGGACAGGGCTTTACGAGCAGTACTTC | CASSQSRTGLYEQYF
TRBJ2-3 | NA | TRBV20-1 | NA | TGCAGTGCTAGTCTGGACACAGATACGCAGTATTTT | CSASLDTDTQYF
TRBJ2-1 | NA | TRBV7-9 | NA | TGTGCCAGCAGCCCCTCGGATTCGGGGCAGTTCTTC | CASSPSDSGQFF
TRBJ1-4 | TRBD1 | TRBV3-1 | NA | TGTGCCAGCAGCCAAAGATACACAGGGGGGAATGAAAAACTGTTTTTT | CASSQRYTGGNEKLFF
TRBJ1-2 | NA | TRBV30 | once | TGTGCCTGGAGTCCCGGACTGCAGGGCTACACCTTC | CAWSPGLQGYTF
TRBJ1-5 | NA | TRBV2 | NA | TGTGCCAGCAGCGAAAGGGGACGGAATCAGCCCCAGCATTTT | CASSERGRNQPQHF
TRBJ1-5 | TRBD1 | TRBV28 | NA | TGTGCCAGCAGTCAGACAGGGGGTAGTCAGCCCCAGCATTTT | CASSQTGGSQPQHF
TRBJ2-1 | NA | TRBV30 | once | TGTGCCTGGAGTCTAGGACGCGAGCAGTTCTTC | CAWSLGREQFF
TRBJ2-1 | NA | TRBV27 | NA | TGTGCCAGCAGTTTCCGGGGTGAGCAGTTCTTC | CASSFRGEQFF
TRBJ2-1 | TRBD2 | TRBV6-1 | NA | TGTGCCAGCAGTGCTAGCGGGGGGACCACCGGACCAGAGCAGTTCTTC | CASSASGGTTGPEQFF
TRBJ1-1 | NA | TRBV15 | few | TGTGCCACCAGCAGAGATCGGAACACTGAAGCTTTCTTT | CATSRDRNTEAFF
TRBJ2-3 | NA | TRBV4-3 | NA | TGCGCCAGCAGCCCCCAAAGACTACCCGATACGCAGTATTTT | CASSPQRLPDTQYF
TRBJ1-4 | NA | TRBV3-1 | NA | TGTGCCAGCAGCCAAGCTTATGGGAAACTGTTTTTT | CASSQAYGKLFF
TRBJ2-3 | TRBD2 | TRBV29-1 | NA | TGCAGCGTTGAACTCCTAGCGGGGGCTACAGATACGCAGTATTTT | CSVELLAGATDTQYF
TRBJ2-3 | NA | TRBV25-1 | once | TGTGCCAGCAGTGGGCCAACCCCAGGGGCAGATACGCAGTATTTT | CASSGPTPGADTQYF
TRBJ2-3 | NA | TRBV27 | NA | TGTGCCAGCACCTTACCGGAGTATTTT | CASTLPEYF
TRBJ1-1 | TRBD1 | TRBV4-3 | NA | TGCGCCAGCAGCCAAGATTGGGGACAGGATACTGAAGCTTTCTTT | CASSQDWGQDTEAFF
TRBJ2-5 | TRBD2 | TRBV7-3 | NA | TGTGCCAGCAGCCCCGGGAATAGCGGGCAAGAGACCCAGTACTTC | CASSPGNSGQETQYF
TRBJ1-2 | NA | TRBV18 | once | TGTGCCAGCTCACCAGGGAACAGTAACTATGGCTACACCTTC | CASSPGNSNYGYTF
TRBJ1-2 | NA | TRBV20-1 | NA | TGCAGTGCTAGCCGTTACTCCGGGGGCTACACCTTC | CSASRYSGGYTF
TRBJ2-5 | NA | TRBV10-3 | NA | TGTGCCACAGCTCCCACGGATCAAGAGACCCAGTACTTC | CATAPTDQETQYF
TRBJ2-7 | NA | TRBV20-1 | NA | TGCAGTGCTAGTATGCCCGATGGCATCTCCTACGAGCAGTACTTC | CSASMPDGISYEQYF
TRBJ1-6 | TRBD1 | TRBV27 | NA | TGTGCCAGCAGCCAACGTGGACAGGGACTTTCACCCCTCCACTTT | CASSQRGQGLSPLHF
TRBJ2-3 | TRBD2 | TRBV29-1 | NA | TGCAGCGTTGAAGGGCGGGGGGTTGGAGATACGCAGTATTTT | CSVEGRGVGDTQYF
TRBJ2-3 | TRBD1 | TRBV20-1 | NA | TGCAGTGCTGGGACAGGGGGCACAGATACGCAGTATTTT | CSAGTGGTDTQYF
TRBJ1-6 | TRBD1 | TRBV5-4 | NA | TGTGCCAGCTCACTTGAAAGGACAGGGTATAATTCACCCCTCCACTTT | CASSLERTGYNSPLHF
TRBJ2-1 | TRBD2 | TRBV11-2 | NA | TGTGCCAGCAGCTTCCCGGGGGGTATCGGGAATGAGCAGTTCTTC | CASSFPGGIGNEQFF
TRBJ2-7 | TRBD2 | TRBV20-1 | NA | TGCAGTGCTCTAACGACTAGCGGGAGCTCCTACGAGCAGTACTTC | CSALTTSGSSYEQYF
TRBJ1-5 | NA | TRBV24-1 | NA | TGTGCCACCAGTGATCCAGGGGCTAGCAATCAGCCCCAGCATTTT | CATSDPGASNQPQHF
TRBJ1-2 | NA | TRBV6-2/TRBV6-3 | NA | TGTGCCAGCAGGCCTACCGGAGGATCTAACTATGGCTACACCTTC | CASRPTGGSNYGYTF
TRBJ2-1 | TRBD1 | TRBV3-1 | NA | TGTGCCAGCAGCCTCCAGACAGGGGGGCAATACAATGAGCAGTTCTTC | CASSLQTGGQYNEQFF
TRBJ2-2 | NA | TRBV9 | NA | TGTGCCAGCAGCGTTGAGCTGAGAAACACCGGGGAGCTGTTTTTT | CASSVELRNTGELFF
TRBJ2-7 | NA | TRBV15 | NA | TGTGCCACCAGCAGAGGTCCAGAATCTACCTACGAGCAGTACTTC | CATSRGPESTYEQYF
TRBJ1-1 | NA | TRBV29-1 | NA | TGCAGCGTTGTTGTCAGCCTTAACACTGAAGCTTTCTTT | CSVVVSLNTEAFF
TRBJ1-2 | NA | TRBV20-1 | once | TGCAGTGCTCCCCAGGGACTAACCGACGGCTACACCTTC | CSAPQGLTDGYTF
TRBJ2-5 | NA | TRBV6-5 | NA | TGTGCCAGCAGCGATTCAGGGGTGGGAGAGACCCAGTACTTC | CASSDSGVGETQYF
TRBJ2-3 | NA | TRBV28 | NA | TGTGCCAGCAACTCGGTAGCCACAGATACGCAGTATTTT | CASNSVATDTQYF
TRBJ1-4 | NA | TRBV4-3 | once | TGCGCCAGCAGCCAAGATCGCGGAGATGAAAAACTGTTTTTT | CASSQDRGDEKLFF
TRBJ2-3 | NA | TRBV27 | NA | TGTGCCAGCCGAACTTTCATCGGACGGAACACAGATACGCAGTATTTT | CASRTFIGRNTDTQYF
TRBJ2-3 | TRBD2 | TRBV25-1 | NA | TGTGCCAGCTCATCCAGACTAGCGGGGGGATTCACAGATACGCAGTATTTT | CASSSRLAGGFTDTQYF
TRBJ2-3 | TRBD2 | TRBV5-4 | NA | TGTGCCAGCAGCCAGCCTAGCGGGGGGGCCACAGATACGCAGTATTTT | CASSQPSGGATDTQYF